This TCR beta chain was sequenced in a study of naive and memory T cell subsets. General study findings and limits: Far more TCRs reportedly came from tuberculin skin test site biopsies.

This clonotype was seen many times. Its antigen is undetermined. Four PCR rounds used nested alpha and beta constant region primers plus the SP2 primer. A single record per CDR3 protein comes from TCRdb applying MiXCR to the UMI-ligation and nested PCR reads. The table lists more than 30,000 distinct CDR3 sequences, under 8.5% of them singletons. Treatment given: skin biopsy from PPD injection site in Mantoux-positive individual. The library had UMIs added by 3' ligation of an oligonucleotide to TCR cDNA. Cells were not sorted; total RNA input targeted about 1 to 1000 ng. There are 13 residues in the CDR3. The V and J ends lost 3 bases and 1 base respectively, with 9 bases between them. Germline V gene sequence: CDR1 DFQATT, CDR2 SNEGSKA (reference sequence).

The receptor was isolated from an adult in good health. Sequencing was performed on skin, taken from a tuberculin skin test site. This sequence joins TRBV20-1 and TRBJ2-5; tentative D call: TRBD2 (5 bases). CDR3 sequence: CSASGESQETQYF. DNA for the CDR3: TGCAGTGCTAGCGGGGAGTCCCAAGAGACCCAGTACTTC.